This entry is about one TCR beta chain. This clone has only a few counts. The antigen it binds to is not known. The CDR3 ends on some other residue instead of the conserved phenylalanine or tryptophan, so this is likely a read error. The limits of the CDR3 on the DNA are not certain, so only TCRdb's listed CDR3 is given. A single peripheral blood draw of about 116 mL on average was collected from each donor into heparinised tubes. Using a panel that included CD45RO, CCR7, CD25, CD127, CD95 and CD27, naive, central memory, regulatory and stem cell-like memory CD4+ T cells were sorted on a BD FACSAria II. All sorted populations exceeded 95% purity. PBMCs were separated immediately by Lymphoprep density gradient centrifugation and were stained directly, without being cultured. To minimize batch effects, samples were stained and sorted in pairs, one healthy donor with one patient per experiment. This sample was taken from a study of beta chain features in type 1 diabetes (dated 2018 in TCRdb). Regarding the complete study: Patients and healthy donors did not differ in mean age, gender distribution, total cell number or subset yield. Across all samples, some 100,000,000 sorted cells were examined, and cell number per subset correlated strongly with RNA yield. The study compared TCRB repertoires of sorted circulating CD4+ T cell subsets between recently diagnosed type 1 diabetes patients and matched healthy donors. Whereas all 28 donors provided naive and central memory subsets, regulatory and stem cell-like memory subsets were isolated from just 8 patients and roughly 8 healthy donors. Overall study results and their limits: Only small numbers of individuals were included in the HLA sub-analyses, which left unresolved whether HLA type had any influence on TCRB rearrangement. Because cDNA rather than genomic DNA was sequenced, highly expressing activated cells could have been over-represented, although no difference in activation and CD3 levels was found between groups. Naive, central memory and regulatory TCRB repertoires appeared to be more similar among patients than among healthy donors. Patients with type 1 diabetes made fewer insertions and deleted more nucleotides at VDJ recombination sites, implying thymic rearrangement abnormalities. Shorter templates might be favored by PCR, yet because patient and control samples were amplified and corrected together, any such skew would affect both groups equally. Type 1 diabetes patients showed a moderate but significant shortening of TCRB CDR3 length in all four CD4+ subsets.

The CDR3 totals 11 residues, both ends included. Via the germline V gene, CDR1 is MDHEN and CDR2 SYDVKM. The entire isolated RNA was reverse transcribed using the High Capacity cDNA Reverse Transcription Kit, and thus expressed TCRB transcripts were sequenced. Deep immunoSEQ sequencing was applied to naive, central memory and regulatory T cell samples, giving an average of roughly 3.3 million total reads per sample. Sorted cells were lysed in RLT buffer, and RNA was extracted using DNase-treated RNeasy Micro or Mini kits according to cell number. To prevent cross-contamination, every cell subset was processed on its own, while patient and healthy donor samples were processed together. The immunoSEQ multiplex PCR was used to amplify TCRB sequences from cDNA, yielding 87-bp fragments that span the CDR3 region. Sequencing of the amplicons was done on the Illumina HiSeq platform. The study's own analysis went as follows. PCR bias was computationally corrected using synthetic template baselines, reads within Hamming distance 2 were collapsed, and singletons that could not be merged were discarded. Reads were aligned against IMGT to assign V, D and J genes, CDR3 length and insertions or deletions at six rearrangement sites. Within each subset, clonotype counts were normalized to sorted cell number, after which true diversity and Gini coefficients were computed with the tcR R package. The overlap coefficient, calculated on TCRB nucleotide sequences, was used to measure repertoire sharing. Sourced from immuneACCESS, this table was stored by TCRdb with only in-frame sequences that have V and J called. A share of the clones is absent; for the studies checked, an unresolved V gene accounts for under half, and the remainder has no known explanation. The DNA gave D and trimming, while V, J and clone size come from that table. Recorded for this sample are around 150,000 clones; about a tenth of them occurred a single time. The ten largest account for around 0.48% of the sample.

Sequenced: central memory CD4+ T cells from blood. The TCR was taken from a man in his thirties or forties with type 1 diabetes. Rearrangement joined TRBV28 to TRBJ1-1. For the CDR3, the sequence is CASCPLTETLL.